These 17 T cell receptor beta chains originate from one sample sequenced in a study of cytomegalovirus exposure and HLA in healthy donors. The PCR ran on 60 Vbeta and 13 Jbeta primers. Generated by immunoSEQ multiplex PCR, the TCRdb table keeps only in-frame clones and is missing some. The sample lists approximately 85,000 clones; about 80% were seen once. The sequencing sample was made of PBMCs. The receptors were gathered from a man aged 30 to 39 in good health and CMV-seronegative.

This chain uses TRBV19 with TRBJ2-7; 7 bases fit TRBD1. The CDR3 runs 14 residues. Looked up from germline, CDR1 is LNHDA and CDR2 is SQIVND (reference sequence). J was trimmed by 7 bases and V by 9 bases; bases with no gene match: 15. The CDR3 loop reads CASGPQKQGSEQYF. CDR3 nucleotides: TGTGCCAGCGGGCCCCAAAAACAGGGGAGTGAGCAGTACTTC.

This chain uses TRBV10-3 with TRBJ2-3; D is unclear. Looked up from germline, CDR1 is ENHRY and CDR2 is SYGVKD. Deletions cut 11 bases from V and 4 bases from J, with 16 bases between. The CDR3 extends over 13 amino acids. The CDR3 reads CAVTPGGPDTQYF. CDR3 DNA sequence: TGTGCCGTCACCCCGGGTGGCCCAGATACGCAGTATTTT.

The V and J genes are TRBV6-6 and TRBJ1-1; D is unclear. The CDR3 spans 15 residues. The germline CDR1 and CDR2 sequences are MNHNY and SVGAGI (reference sequence). Trimming took 6 bases from V and 0 from J, leaving 14 bases between them. CDR3 coding DNA: TGTGCCAGCAGCCTCCCGGTTTCTATGAACACTGAAGCTTTCTTT. Protein product: CASSLPVSMNTEAFF.

The gene calls are TRBV5-1 and TRBJ1-1; 7 bases match TRBD1. Germline CDR1 reads SGHRS; CDR2 reads YFSETQ. The V gene end was trimmed by 5 bases and the J gene end by 7 bases; junction bases not matched to a gene: 8. The CDR3 totals 13 residues. The CDR3 protein is CASRDSTGIEAFF. In nucleotides, the CDR3 is TGCGCCAGCAGGGACTCGACAGGGATTGAAGCTTTCTTT.

The chain couples TRBV4-1 to TRBJ2-3; D is perhaps TRBD1 (5 bases). Germline values: CDR1 MGHRA, CDR2 YSYEKL. Trimming shortened V by 0 bases and J by 0 bases, and 7 bases separated the two germline ends. This CDR3 has 15 amino acids. This chain's CDR3 is CASSQDDRSTDTQYF. The CDR3 nucleotides are TGCGCCAGCAGCCAAGATGACAGAAGCACAGATACGCAGTATTTT.

The V gene is TRBV5-1, the J gene TRBJ2-2; 8 positions match TRBD2. Germline V gene lookup returns CDR1 SGHRS and CDR2 YFSETQ. The V segment lost 7 bases and the J segment 0 bases; nucleotides outside the gene matches: 5. There are 15 residues in the CDR3. In nucleotides, the CDR3 is TGCGCCAGCGCTTTAGCGGGACCGAACACCGGGGAGCTGTTTTTT. It translates to CASALAGPNTGELFF.

The rearrangement uses TRBV5-8 and TRBJ1-2; D is perhaps TRBD1 (6 bases). V was clipped by 4 bases and J by 5 bases, with 12 bases between them. The length of the CDR3 is 13 residues. The germline V gene encodes CDR1 SGHTS and CDR2 YDEGEE. The CDR3: CASSAEQGYGYTF. DNA of the CDR3: TGTGCCAGCAGCGCTGAACAGGGTTATGGCTACACCTTC.

CDR3 nucleotide sequence: TGCGCCAGCAGTCTTACCGGGACTAGCGGTCGCACAGATACGCAGTATTTT. Residues: CASSLTGTSGRTDTQYF. V usage is TRBV23-1 and J usage is TRBJ2-3, with TRBD2 identical over 11 bases. TRBV23-1 is placed among ORFs of uncertain function. The CDR3 totals 17 residues. With 4 bases clipped from V and 1 base from J, the junction kept 7 bases outside the gene matches.

About this clone: The same CDR3 also results from other DNA sequences found in this sample. The chain uses TRBV15 and TRBJ1-5, with D maybe TRBD1 (5 bases). V was trimmed by 0 bases and J by 7 bases, leaving 13 bases between them. The germline V gene has CDR1 LNHNV and CDR2 YYDKDF (reference sequence). The CDR3 extends over 15 amino acids. The CDR3 coding sequence is TGTGCCACCAGCAGAGAAAGGGGCGGCGGACAGCCCCAGCATTTT. This sequence encodes CATSRERGGGQPQHF. The full variable domain, in which reference TRBV15 and TRBJ1-5 provide the parts outside the CDR3, is DAMVIQNPRYQVTQFGKPVTLSCSQTLNHNVMYWYQQKSSQAPKLLFHYYDKDFNNEADTPDNFQSRRPNTSFCFLDIRSPGLGDTAMYLCATSRERGGGQPQHFGDGTRLSIL.

The CDR3 loop reads CASSLIALGANVLTF. The CDR3 region has the DNA TGCGCCAGCAGCTTGATCGCGCTTGGGGCCAACGTCCTGACTTTC. The J gene is TRBJ2-6, the V gene TRBV5-1; the D is unclear. Trimming took 1 base from V and 3 from J, leaving 8 bases between them. Germline CDR1 and CDR2: SGHRS and YFSETQ. The CDR3 spans 15 residues.

A few counts support this clone. J is TRBJ1-5 and V is TRBV6-5; D remains ambiguous. Trimming shortened V by 3 bases and J by 5 bases, and 8 bases separated the two germline ends. From germline, CDR1 is MNHEY and CDR2 SVGAGI. This CDR3 has 13 residues. CDR3 nucleotides: TGTGCCAGCAGTTATCGCGGAGATCAGCCCCAGCATTTT. Translated: CASSYRGDQPQHF.

The chain has TRBV7-6 and TRBJ2-3, with 7 bases fitting TRBD1. Trimming at V came to 8 bases and at J to 0 bases, leaving 11 bases not matched to a gene. This CDR3 contains 16 residues. Germline lookup yields CDR1 SGHVS and CDR2 FNYEAQ. The CDR3 DNA reads as TGTGCCAGCCGCCGTATAGGGGGCCTTAGCACAGATACGCAGTATTTT. As protein: CASRRIGGLSTDTQYF.

The chain uses TRBV5-6 and TRBJ2-7, with unresolved D. Trimming took off 4 bases at V and 0 bases at J, with 8 bases between the two ends. CDR3 length: 13 residues. Germline V CDR1 and CDR2: SGHDT, YYEEEE. The CDR3 reads CASSRLTSYEQYF. Written as DNA, the CDR3 is TGTGCCAGCAGCAGACTCACCTCCTACGAGCAGTACTTC.

This clone has a handful of counts. The chain carries TRBV9 and TRBJ2-7; D might be TRBD2 (6 bases). The CDR3 consists of 14 residues. The V and J ends lost 0 bases and 11 bases respectively, with 18 bases between them. Germline V gene data show CDR1 as SGDLS and CDR2 as YYNGEE. CDR3 protein: CASSVGWWGEAKYF. For the CDR3, the DNA is TGTGCCAGCAGCGTAGGGTGGTGGGGGGAGGCGAAGTACTTC.

The chain carries TRBV6-6 and TRBJ2-7; 10 bases align to TRBD1. The CDR3 consists of 14 residues. The V gene's germline CDR1 is MNHNY and CDR2 SVGAGI (reference sequence). The V segment lost 6 bases and the J segment 2 bases; nucleotides outside the gene matches: 4. DNA for the CDR3: TGTGCCAGCAGAGGGGGACAGGGGACCTACGAGCAGTACTTC. Translated: CASRGGQGTYEQYF.

V gene TRBV28 combines with J gene TRBJ1-2; D is uncertain. The V gene lost 6 bases and the J gene lost 8 bases, with 10 bases spanning the gap. Germline CDR1 MDHEN, CDR2 SYDVKM. The CDR3 is 11 residues long. CDR3 region: CASSLTRGYTF. CDR3 coding DNA: TGTGCCAGCAGCTTAACGAGGGGCTACACCTTC.

In this sample, this clone turned up once. CDR3 protein: CASSLSRSVQPQHF. The DNA of the CDR3 is TGTGCCAGCAGCTTGAGTCGTTCGGTACAGCCCCAGCATTTT. The chain has TRBV5-6 and TRBJ1-5, with D unresolved. The V gene's germline CDR1 is SGHDT and CDR2 YYEEEE. CDR3 length: 14 amino acids. V was cut by 1 base and J by 7 bases, with 12 bases left in between.